This T cell receptor beta chain came from a study of CD8+CD57+ T cells in acquired aplastic anemia (dated by TCRdb to 2016 to 2019). Background on the whole study: DNA extracted from sorted CD4+ and CD8+ cells had a mean of approximately 3 ug, with a range of roughly 0.18 to 27.4 ug. For healthy donor samples, the average read count was about 10.8 million for CD4+ cells and 11.0 million for CD8+ cells.

What the work shows at the level of the full study, not this receptor alone: Roughly 30 CD8+ CDR3 sequences were found to be shared between patients and controls, but these sequences appeared to be highly expressed in patients and within the immunodominant clones of the patients. No significant difference in CD8+ Simpson's diversity was found between patients and healthy controls (P=0.060).

Profiling of TCR beta VDJ combinations and CDR3 sequences used genomic DNA as the template. An Illumina HiSeq 2000 was the platform used for TCR repertoire sequencing. The paper's data handling went like this. TRBV/TRBJ rearrangement plots, CDR3 size and DJ length profiles, and Simpson's diversity index were used to evaluate the repertoires. The immunodominant clone was defined as the most abundant DNA sequence in deep sequencing data. CDR3 amino acid sequences were checked for sharing between subjects and were compared against published repertoires and the VDJdb database. TCRdb reprocessing: public reads trimmed at Q25 with fastp, clones called with MiXCR, in-frame beta chains kept. When rows share a CDR3 protein, they turn into one entry using the most common DNA and genes. TCRdb assigned the V and J calls; the authors' analysis was not used. The sample yields 200,000 to 250,000 distinct CDR3 sequences; roughly 57% were counted once. Together, the top ten hold less than 30% of the sample.

The study deep-sequenced TCR repertoires of sorted CD4+ and CD8+ blood T cells from severe aplastic anemia patients and healthy subjects. Ficoll-Paque density gradient centrifugation was used to isolate peripheral blood mononuclear cells. Before DNA extraction, CD4+ and CD8+ T cells were sorted with FACS or magnetic beads. For this clonotype: Which antigen it targets is not known. One base away there is no much larger clone; base qualities are not given.

V is cut by 0 bases and J by 2 bases, and the space between the germline ends is 8 bases. From cysteine to phenylalanine, the CDR3 is 14 amino acids long. Only the CDR3 part of the read is kept: 42 bases, read in frame from the first base. For CDR1 and CDR2, the germline V gene lists SGDLS and YYNGEE. Sequences were obtained from sorted CD4+, CD8+, or CD8+CD57+ T cells (not recorded which) from PBMCs. The sequence is built from TRBV9 and TRBJ1-2, with the D segment identity uncertain. The TCR comes from a human donor in good health. The nucleotide sequence is given as TGTGCCAGCAGCGTAGACCTGGGGAACTATGGCTACACCTTC. Its coded protein is CASSVDLGNYGYTF.